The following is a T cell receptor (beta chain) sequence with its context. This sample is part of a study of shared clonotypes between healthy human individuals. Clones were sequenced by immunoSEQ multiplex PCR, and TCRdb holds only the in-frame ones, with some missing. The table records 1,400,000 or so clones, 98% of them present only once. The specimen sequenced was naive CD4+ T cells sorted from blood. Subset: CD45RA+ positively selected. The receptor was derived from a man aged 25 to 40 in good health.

The CDR3 region is CASSLMSSGDTGELFF. The CDR3 DNA follows: TGCGCCAGCAGCTTGATGTCTAGCGGGGACACCGGGGAGCTGTTTTTT. The genes are TRBV5-1 and TRBJ2-2; 9 bases map to TRBD2. Germline V gene data show CDR1 as SGHRS and CDR2 as YFSETQ. The CDR3 is 16 amino acids. After removal of 1 base from V and 3 bases from J, the junction contained 4 bases not matched to a gene.